The 18 T cell receptor beta chains below were found in one sample sequenced in a study of read filtering for tumor transcriptome and immune sequencing. From around 0.4 ug of RNA, a library with molecular barcoded alpha/delta and beta/gamma adaptors was made. TCRdb passed the reads through MiXCR, listing each CDR3 protein once. Seen here are roughly 130,000 distinct CDR3 sequences, over 10% observed once, and the top ten hold roughly 11%. The source material was a population of CD138-negative cells sorted from bone marrow. All receptors come from a donor at least 40 years old with multiple myeloma.

This clonotype was seen at least ten times. The chain combines TRBV9 with TRBJ2-7; the D gene is possibly TRBD1 (6 bases). This CDR3 contains 15 residues. The germline V and J ends were trimmed by 4 bases and 3 bases, with 17 bases remaining between them. The germline gives CDR1 SGDLS, CDR2 YYNGEE. In DNA, the CDR3 is TGTGCCAGCAGCCCCCAGGGGATTACTGTCTACGAGCAGTACTTC. Its protein is CASSPQGITVYEQYF.

The table lists this clonotype with a count of one. The V call is TRBV4-3, the J call TRBJ2-7; tentative D call: TRBD2 (6 bases). The CDR3 runs to 14 residues. Germline assignment: CDR1 LGHNA and CDR2 YSLEER. Deletions cut 3 bases from V and 3 bases from J, with 12 bases between. The CDR3 is CASSQREGYYEQYF. CDR3 DNA sequence: TGCGCCAGCAGCCAGCGGGAAGGGTACTACGAGCAGTACTTC.

At least ten counts were recorded for this clonotype. The CDR3: CASSYTSGVVNEQFF. CDR3 sequence (DNA): TGTGCCAGCAGCTATACTAGCGGAGTAGTCAATGAGCAGTTCTTC. The chain carries TRBV7-9 and TRBJ2-1; 8 bases agree with TRBD2. V shed 4 bases and J 6 bases; nucleotides not matched to a gene: 8. Germline V CDR1 and CDR2: SEHNR, FQNEAQ (reference sequence). This CDR3 comprises 15 residues.

Regarding this clonotype: This clone may be a read error of a much larger clone one base away. No conserved phenylalanine or tryptophan ends this CDR3, so it is likely a read error. V is TRBV7-2 and J is TRBJ2-1, with 11 nucleotides matching TRBD2. Trimming took 5 bases from V and 4 from J; bases not matched to a gene: 4. There are 15 residues in the CDR3. CDR1 is SGHTA, CDR2 FQGNSA, per germline. CDR3 in DNA: TGTGCCAGCAGCCGTAGCGGGGGGGCATACAATGAGCAGTTCCTC. This translates into CASSRSGGAYNEQFL.

In this sample, this clonotype turned up many times. J is TRBJ1-5 and V is TRBV5-1; D is unresolved. Trimming removed 0 bases at V and 2 bases at J, with 9 bases between. Germline CDR1 and CDR2: SGHRS and YFSETQ. The CDR3 extends over 15 amino acids. The CDR3 DNA reads TGCGCCAGCAGCTTGGAGGGTTCGGGCAATCAGCCCCAGCATTTT. Its translation is CASSLEGSGNQPQHF. Using reference TRBV5-1 and TRBJ1-5 for the parts outside the CDR3, the full variable domain is KAGVTQTPRYLIKTRGQQVTLSCSPISGHRSVSWYQQTPGQGLQFLFEYFSETQRNKGNFPGRFSGRQFSNSRSEMNVSTLELGDSALYLCASSLEGSGNQPQHFGDGTRLSIL.

The gene calls are TRBV5-1 and TRBJ2-2, with 10 bases that match TRBD1. V lost 2 bases to trimming and J lost 4 bases; unmatched junction nucleotides: 8. The CDR3 covers 17 residues. Germline values: CDR1 SGHRS, CDR2 YFSETQ. The CDR3 nucleotides are TGCGCCAGCAGCTTAGGTGTCAGGACAGGGGGCACCGGGGAGCTGTTTTTT. Amino acids: CASSLGVRTGGTGELFF.

This clonotype appeared many times. This rearrangement joins TRBV2 to TRBJ1-1; TRBD1 might be the D (5 bases). The CDR3 covers 15 residues. V dropped 0 bases and J dropped 4 bases, with 12 bases sitting between them. The germline gives CDR1 SNHLY, CDR2 FYNNEI. Here the CDR3 reads CASSEALRGATEAFF. CDR3 coding DNA: TGTGCCAGCAGTGAAGCGCTTCGCGGGGCCACTGAAGCTTTCTTT. The whole variable domain, remainder taken from reference TRBV2 and TRBJ1-1, is EPEVTQTPSHQVTQMGQEVILRCVPISNHLYFYWYRQILGQKVEFLVSFYNNEISEKSEIFDDQFSVERPDGSNFTLKIRSTKLEDSAMYFCASSEALRGATEAFFGQGTRLTVV.

In regard to this clonotype: A much larger clone is a single base away; this may be a read error. This sequence joins TRBV28 and TRBJ2-7; D may match TRBD1 or TRBD2 (5 bases each). The germline CDR1 and CDR2 sequences are MDHEN and SYDVKM. This CDR3 region has 14 residues. Trimming removed 3 bases at V and 5 bases at J, with 14 bases between. Written as DNA, the CDR3 is TGTGCCAGCAGTTTCTTCGGGACGGTGAACGAGCAGTACTTC. Its translation: CASSFFGTVNEQYF.

Concerning this clonotype: One end of the junction does not line up with germline, which may come from a read error. This chain uses TRBV10-3 with TRBJ1-5; TRBD1 might be the D (5 bases). The CDR3 has 17 residues. CDR1 is ENHRY, CDR2 SYGVKD, per germline. CDR3 coding DNA: TGTGCCATCAGTAAGGACCCACAGGAGACCCCTAATCAGCTCCAGCATTTT. Translating it yields CAISKDPQETPNQLQHF.

This clonotype has at least ten counts. The CDR3 region is CASSSRTGDNYGYTF. The CDR3 bases are TGTGCCAGCAGTTCCCGGACAGGTGATAACTATGGCTACACCTTC. V and J are TRBV12-3 or TRBV12-4 and TRBJ1-2; 7 nucleotides align to TRBD1. The CDR3 runs 15 residues. V dropped 4 bases and J dropped 1; count of bases not matched to a gene: 6.

In the case of this clonotype: A read error may be the cause here, since a much bigger clone is one base away. V gene TRBV12-3 or TRBV12-4 combines with J gene TRBJ1-2, with 7 bases matching TRBD1. The CDR3 has 13 residues. J lost 7 bases, V lost 4 bases, and 6 bases had no gene match. The DNA for the CDR3 is TGTGCCAGCAGTTCGGGACAGATCCTTGGCTACACCTTC. This sequence encodes CASSSGQILGYTF.

This clonotype was recorded many times. The chain combines TRBV20-1 with TRBJ1-1, with 7 bases identical to TRBD1. V shed 1 base and J 7 bases; nucleotides not matched to a gene: 6. The CDR3 length is 13 residues. The germline CDR1 and CDR2 sequences are DFQATT and SNEGSKA (reference sequence). For the CDR3, the DNA is TGCAGTGCTAGAGGACAGGGCAACGGTGAAGCTTTCTTT. Its translation: CSARGQGNGEAFF.

Note on this clonotype: The CDR3 end shows no conserved phenylalanine or tryptophan, and so a read error is likely. This chain joins TRBV11-2 and TRBJ2-1, with TRBD2 matching 14 bases. The CDR3 is 16 amino acids. Germline V gene lookup returns CDR1 SGHAT and CDR2 FQNNGV. The J segment lost 10 bases and the V segment lost 3 bases, leaving 8 bases of the junction unmatched. CDR3 bases: TGTGCCAGCAGCTTGACCGGGACTAGCGGGAGAGAAGAGCAGTTCTCC. Its translation: CASSLTGTSGREEQFS.

This clonotype was picked up many times. The chain has TRBV7-8 and TRBJ1-1; D call uncertain. The CDR3 has 14 residues. The V gene's germline CDR1 is SGHVS and CDR2 FQNEAQ. V was trimmed by 7 bases and J by 4 bases, leaving 16 bases between them. This chain's CDR3 is CASTFGGWRTEAFF. DNA for the CDR3: TGTGCCAGCACCTTCGGTGGCTGGCGCACTGAAGCTTTCTTT. Using reference TRBV7-8 and TRBJ1-1 for the parts outside the CDR3, the full variable domain is GAGVSQSPRYKVAKRGQDVALRCDPISGHVSLFWYQQALGQGPEFLTYFQNEAQLDKSGLPSDRFFAERPEGSVSTLKIQRTQQEDSAVYLCASTFGGWRTEAFFGQGTRLTVV.

There are many counts of this clonotype. The chain joins TRBV19 to TRBJ1-2, with 11 bases fitting TRBD1. Trimming took 8 bases from V and 4 from J; bases not matched to a gene: 12. CDR3 length: 16 residues. Germline CDR1 reads LNHDA; CDR2 reads SQIVND (reference sequence). The CDR3 is CASRNQGQGVGYGYTF. CDR3 in DNA: TGTGCCAGTCGGAATCAGGGACAGGGGGTCGGCTATGGCTACACCTTC.

In this sample, this clonotype turned up many times. V usage is TRBV27 and J usage is TRBJ2-3, with D uncertain. Per germline, CDR1 MNHEY and CDR2 SMNVEV (reference sequence). V gave up 6 bases and J gave up 5 bases, with 3 bases separating them. The CDR3 spans 10 residues. CDR3 bases: TGTGCCAGCAGGGGAGATACGCAGTATTTT. This translates into CASRGDTQYF.

This clonotype was picked up many times. The chain combines TRBV20-1 with TRBJ2-7, with a possible D match to TRBD2 (5 bases). CDR1 is DFQATT, CDR2 SNEGSKA, per germline (reference sequence). This CDR3 spans 13 amino acids. The V and J ends lost 3 bases and 6 bases respectively, with 15 bases between them. CDR3 sequence: CSARVPGSGEQYF. In DNA form, the CDR3 reads TGCAGTGCTAGGGTCCCGGGGTCCGGCGAGCAGTACTTC.

Notes on this clonotype: With a much larger clone just one base away, this may be a read error. The chain carries TRBV20-1 and TRBJ1-5; TRBD1 matches at 8 bases. Germline V gives CDR1 DFQATT, CDR2 SNEGSKA (reference sequence). V was clipped by 2 bases and J by 6 bases; unmatched bases: 12. The CDR3 runs to 16 residues. The DNA for the CDR3 is TGCAGTGCTAGAATGCTAGGACAGGGAAATATTCAGCCCCAGCATTTT. This encodes CSARMLGQGNIQPQHF.